This TCR beta chain was captured by sequencing in a study of T cell responses to AZD1222 COVID-19 vaccine. Study-level information: Combined were second doses at about 4 or about 12 weeks.

Broader study findings: Clonal diversity was possibly underestimated, and white British individuals and females predominated among donors. Repertoires were obtained solely post-peak T cell response. Reports say nearly half of spike-specific TCRs go after unmutated variant regions.

Generated by immunoSEQ multiplex PCR, the TCRdb table keeps only in-frame clones and is missing some. The sample records about 120,000 clones, 80% to 90% being singletons. The CDR3 consists of 15 residues. With 4 bases clipped from V and 6 bases from J, the junction kept 6 bases outside the gene matches. The V gene's germline CDR1 is SGHRS and CDR2 YFSETQ. Comment on this clone: Its target is unknown.

The rearrangement joins TRBV5-1 to TRBJ2-1, with 11 nucleotides matching TRBD2. Sequencing used peripheral blood, obtained on day 0 of AZD1222 vaccination. The clonotype originates from an adult in good health. The CDR3: CASSGNSGRANEQFF. CDR3 nucleotides: TGCGCCAGCAGCGGAAATAGCGGGAGGGCCAATGAGCAGTTCTTC.